Below are 11 T cell receptor beta chains sequenced from a single sample in a study of response to subunit inactivated influenza vaccine. MiXCR was run by TCRdb on the RT-PCR reads, yielding one entry per CDR3 protein. Here the sample spans a few hundred thousand distinct CDR3 sequences, around 22% being singletons. The sequences come from PBMCs from blood, collected 21 months after vaccination. All receptors derive from a man between 45 and 75 years old who received an inactivated influenza vaccine.

This clonotype has just a few counts. The rearrangement joins TRBV9 to TRBJ2-7; 10 nucleotides agree with TRBD2. The trim removed 0 bases at V and 4 bases at J, leaving 4 bases unmatched. This CDR3 spans 15 amino acids. Per the germline V gene, CDR1 is SGDLS and CDR2 is YYNGEE. The CDR3 reads CASSVGLAGGYEQYF. The CDR3 bases are TGTGCCAGCAGCGTAGGGTTAGCGGGAGGTTACGAGCAGTACTTC. The complete variable domain, with remaining parts taken from reference TRBV9 and TRBJ2-7, reads DSGVTQTPKHLITATGQRVTLRCSPRSGDLSVYWYQQSLDQGLQFLIQYYNGEERAKGNILERFSAQQFPDLHSELNLSSLELGDSALYFCASSVGLAGGYEQYFGPGTRLTVT.

This clonotype has more than one count but fewer than ten. The gene calls are TRBV20-1 and TRBJ2-7, with D unclear. CDR3 length equals 13 residues. The germline V gene has CDR1 DFQATT and CDR2 SNEGSKA (reference sequence). V was shortened by 5 bases and J by 1 base, with 12 bases between the two germline ends. Here the CDR3 DNA reads TGCAGTGCTCTCCCCGGCTATTCCTACGAGCAGTACTTC. This codes for CSALPGYSYEQYF.

The table lists this clonotype with a few counts. This chain joins TRBV20-1 and TRBJ2-7; 7 positions agree with TRBD2. Germline V gene data show CDR1 as DFQATT and CDR2 as SNEGSKA (reference sequence). With V trimmed by 0 bases and J by 5 bases, 10 bases remained unmatched. The CDR3 is made up of 15 amino acids. CDR3 DNA: TGCAGTGCTAGAGAGGATGGCGGGAGAATCCACGAGCAGTACTTC. Translation gives CSAREDGGRIHEQYF.

Note on this clonotype: This may be a read error: a much more frequent sequence differs by one nucleotide. The J gene is TRBJ1-4, the V gene TRBV20-1; no clear D gene. The germline CDR1 and CDR2 sequences are DFQATT and SNEGSKA (reference sequence). The CDR3 is 14 amino acids. With 3 bases removed from V and 7 bases from J, the gap between germline ends came to 15 bases. The CDR3 region has the DNA TGCAGTGCTAGCCTCCCTTCCAAGTGTGAAAAACTGTTTTTT. As protein: CSASLPSKCEKLFF.

In its sample, this clonotype was seen a few times. V and J are TRBV9 and TRBJ1-3; 10 positions match TRBD1. V lost 4 bases to trimming and J lost 2 bases; unmatched junction nucleotides: 3. Germline CDR1 is SGDLS and CDR2 is YYNGEE. This CDR3 region has 15 residues. DNA for the CDR3: TGTGCCAGCAGCCCAGGACAGGGGGCTGGAAACACCATATATTTT. It is translated as CASSPGQGAGNTIYF.

The CDR3, as DNA: TGTGCCAGCAGCGTAGCACACCCCTCGACTGAAGCTTTCTTT. This gives the protein CASSVAHPSTEAFF. The chain recombines TRBV9 with TRBJ1-1; D call uncertain. Deletions cut 0 bases from V and 5 bases from J, with 11 bases between. The CDR3 length is 14 residues. Germline V gives CDR1 SGDLS, CDR2 YYNGEE. The whole variable domain, filled in from reference TRBV9 and TRBJ1-1, reads DSGVTQTPKHLITATGQRVTLRCSPRSGDLSVYWYQQSLDQGLQFLIQYYNGEERAKGNILERFSAQQFPDLHSELNLSSLELGDSALYFCASSVAHPSTEAFFGQGTRLTVV.

The V call is TRBV6-5, the J call TRBJ2-3; 8 bases map to TRBD2. CDR1 and CDR2 from the germline V gene are MNHEY and SVGAGI. CDR3 length: 18 residues. The J segment lost 4 bases and the V segment lost 2 bases, leaving 14 bases of the junction unmatched. The CDR3 coding sequence is TGTGCCAGCAGTTACCTCCCAAGGTCGCGGGGGGTGGCAGATACGCAGTATTTT. Its protein is CASSYLPRSRGVADTQYF.

This clonotype was counted a few times. J is TRBJ1-5 and V is TRBV6-5; 11 bases match TRBD1. CDR1 is MNHEY and CDR2 is SVGAGI in the germline V gene. The trim removed 7 bases at V and 3 bases at J, leaving 8 bases unmatched. The CDR3 spans 16 residues. CDR3 nucleotide sequence: TGTGCCAGCAAGATTACGGACAGGGGGCTCAATCAGCCCCAGCATTTT. Protein: CASKITDRGLNQPQHF.

This clonotype was counted many times. The gene calls are TRBV28 and TRBJ1-1, with 8 positions matching TRBD1. V shed 6 bases and J 4 bases; nucleotides not matched to a gene: 7. This CDR3 is 14 amino acids long. Germline V CDR1 and CDR2: MDHEN, SYDVKM. The CDR3 bases are TGTGCCAGCAGCTTGACAGGGGCCTCCACTGAAGCTTTCTTT. This codes for CASSLTGASTEAFF.

The chain combines TRBV20-1 with TRBJ2-2, with D possibly being TRBD1 (6 bases). The germline V gene encodes CDR1 DFQATT and CDR2 SNEGSKA (reference sequence). This CDR3 spans 16 amino acids. V was clipped by 2 bases and J by 0 bases, with 13 bases between them. CDR3 in amino acids: CSARKTGTANTGELFF. In nucleotides, the CDR3 is TGCAGTGCTAGAAAGACAGGAACCGCGAACACCGGGGAGCTGTTTTTT.

This clonotype was recorded at least ten times. This chain uses TRBV12-3 or TRBV12-4 with TRBJ1-1; D possibly corresponds to TRBD1 (6 bases). Trimming left V 7 bases short and J 10 bases short, with 13 bases between. The CDR3 loop spans 11 amino acids. The DNA of the CDR3 is TGTGCCAGCACTCCCGGGACACTAGCTTTCTTT. This translates into CASTPGTLAFF.